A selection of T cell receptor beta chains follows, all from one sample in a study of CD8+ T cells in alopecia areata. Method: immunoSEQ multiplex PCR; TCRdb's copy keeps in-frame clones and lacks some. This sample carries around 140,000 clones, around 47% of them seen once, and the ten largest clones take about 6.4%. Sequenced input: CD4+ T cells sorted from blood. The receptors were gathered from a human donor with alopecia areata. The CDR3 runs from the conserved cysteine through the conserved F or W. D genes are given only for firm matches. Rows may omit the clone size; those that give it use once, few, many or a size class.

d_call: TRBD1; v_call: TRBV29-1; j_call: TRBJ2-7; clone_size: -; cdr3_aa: CSVVSGGPYEQYF; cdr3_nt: TGCAGCGTTGTGTCAGGGGGCCCCTACGAGCAGTACTTC
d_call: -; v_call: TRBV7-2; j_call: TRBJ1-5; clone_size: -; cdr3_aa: CASSLARNQPQHF; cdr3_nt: TGTGCCAGCAGCTTAGCCCGGAATCAGCCCCAGCATTTT
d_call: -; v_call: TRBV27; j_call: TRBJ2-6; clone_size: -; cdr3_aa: CASRRGSGANVLTF; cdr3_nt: TGTGCCAGCAGGAGGGGATCTGGGGCCAACGTCCTGACTTTC
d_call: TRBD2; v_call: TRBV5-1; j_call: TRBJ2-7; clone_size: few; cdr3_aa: CASSLWTSGGYEQYF; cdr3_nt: TGCGCCAGCAGCTTGTGGACTAGCGGTGGCTACGAGCAGTACTTC
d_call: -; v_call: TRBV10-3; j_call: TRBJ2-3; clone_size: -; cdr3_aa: CAISDPKGGQYF; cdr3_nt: TGTGCCATCAGTGACCCAAAAGGCGGGCAGTATTTT
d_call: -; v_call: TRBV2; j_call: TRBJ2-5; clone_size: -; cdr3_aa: CASTRDTQQTQYF; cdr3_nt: TGTGCCAGCACCCGGGACACTCAGCAGACCCAGTACTTC
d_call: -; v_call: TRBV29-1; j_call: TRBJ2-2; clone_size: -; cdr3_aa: CSVYTGELFF; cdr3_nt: TGCAGCGTGTACACCGGGGAGCTGTTTTTT
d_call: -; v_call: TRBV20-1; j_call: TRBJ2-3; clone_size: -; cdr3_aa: CSASYEDTQYF; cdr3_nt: TGCAGTGCTAGTTACGAGGATACGCAGTATTTT
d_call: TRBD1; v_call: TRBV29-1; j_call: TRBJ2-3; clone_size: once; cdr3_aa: CSLSKTGVGTDTQYF; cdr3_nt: TGCAGCCTCTCCAAGACAGGGGTCGGCACAGATACGCAGTATTTT
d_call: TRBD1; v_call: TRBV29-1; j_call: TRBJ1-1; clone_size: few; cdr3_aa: CSVVFVTGGFAEAFF; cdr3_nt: TGCAGCGTTGTATTCGTGACAGGGGGCTTCGCTGAAGCTTTCTTT
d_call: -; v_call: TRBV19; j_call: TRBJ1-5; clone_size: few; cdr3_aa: CASSSFGPGNQPQHF; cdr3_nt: -
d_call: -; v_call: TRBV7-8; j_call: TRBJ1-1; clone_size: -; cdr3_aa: CASSLLTSEAFF; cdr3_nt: TGTGCCAGCAGCTTGCTAACATCTGAAGCTTTCTTT
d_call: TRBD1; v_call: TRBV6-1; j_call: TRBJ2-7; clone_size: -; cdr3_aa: CASSELGQGSSWQYEQYF; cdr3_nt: TGTGCCAGCAGTGAACTGGGACAGGGCAGTAGTTGGCAATACGAGCAGTACTTC
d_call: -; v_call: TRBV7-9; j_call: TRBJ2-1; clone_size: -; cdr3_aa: CASSPRQYNEQFF; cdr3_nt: TGTGCCAGCAGCCCGAGGCAATACAATGAGCAGTTCTTC
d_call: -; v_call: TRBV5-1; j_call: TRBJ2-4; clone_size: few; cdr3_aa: CASSLVGGAKNIQYF; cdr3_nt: TGCGCCAGCAGCTTGGTAGGGGGAGCCAAAAACATTCAGTACTTC
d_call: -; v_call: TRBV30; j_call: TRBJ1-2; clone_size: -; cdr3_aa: CALTDNYGYTF; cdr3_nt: TGTGCCTTGACGGATAACTATGGCTACACCTTC
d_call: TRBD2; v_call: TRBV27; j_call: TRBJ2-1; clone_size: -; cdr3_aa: CASSKLTSGSYNEQFF; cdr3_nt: TGTGCCAGCAGTAAATTGACTAGCGGGAGTTATAATGAGCAGTTCTTC
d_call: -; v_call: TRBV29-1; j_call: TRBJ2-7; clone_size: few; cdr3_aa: CSVTHYAGLNYEQYF; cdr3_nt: TGCAGCGTTACCCATTATGCGGGACTGAACTACGAGCAGTACTTC
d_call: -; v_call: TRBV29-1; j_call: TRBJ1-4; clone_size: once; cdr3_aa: CSVGAADEKLFF; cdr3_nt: TGCAGCGTTGGGGCGGCTGATGAAAAACTGTTTTTT
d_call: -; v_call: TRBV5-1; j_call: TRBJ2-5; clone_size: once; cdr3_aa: CASSLFSKETQYF; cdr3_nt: TGCGCCAGCAGCTTGTTCTCGAAAGAGACCCAGTACTTC
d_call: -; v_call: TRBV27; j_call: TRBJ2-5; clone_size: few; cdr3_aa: CASSLRLNWGETQYF; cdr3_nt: TGTGCCAGCAGTTTAAGGCTTAACTGGGGAGAGACCCAGTACTTC
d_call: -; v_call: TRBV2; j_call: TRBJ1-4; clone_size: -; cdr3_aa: CASSGPRENEKLFF; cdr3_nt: TGTGCCAGCAGTGGCCCCAGGGAAAATGAAAAACTGTTTTTT
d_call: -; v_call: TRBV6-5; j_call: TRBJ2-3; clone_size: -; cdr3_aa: CASSYFLAGDTQYF; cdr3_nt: TGTGCCAGCAGTTACTTCCTAGCTGGAGATACGCAGTATTTT
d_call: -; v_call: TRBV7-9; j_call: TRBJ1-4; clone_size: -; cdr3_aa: CASSSTERLFF; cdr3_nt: TGTGCCAGCAGCTCGACAGAAAGGCTGTTTTTT
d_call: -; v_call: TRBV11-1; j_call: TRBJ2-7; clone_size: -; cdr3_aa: CASSLRSEYYEQYF; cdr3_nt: TGTGCCAGCAGCTTACGGTCAGAGTACTACGAGCAGTACTTC
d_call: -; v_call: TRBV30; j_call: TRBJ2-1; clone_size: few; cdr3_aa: CAWSTGIGYNEQFF; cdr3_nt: TGTGCCTGGTCGACAGGTATTGGATACAATGAGCAGTTCTTC
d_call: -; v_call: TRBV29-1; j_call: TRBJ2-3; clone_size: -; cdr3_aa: CSVEDPPGLHTDTQYF; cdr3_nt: TGCAGCGTTGAAGATCCCCCGGGTCTCCACACAGATACGCAGTATTTT
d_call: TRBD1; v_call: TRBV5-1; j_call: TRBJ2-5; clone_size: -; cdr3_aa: CASSLAPTGGGETQYF; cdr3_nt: TGCGCCAGCAGCTTGGCCCCGACAGGGGGCGGTGAGACCCAGTACTTC
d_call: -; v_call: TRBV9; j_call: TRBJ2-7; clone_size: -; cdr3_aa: CASSVEPTGSYEQYF; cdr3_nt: TGTGCCAGCAGCGTCGAACCGACAGGTTCCTACGAGCAGTACTTC
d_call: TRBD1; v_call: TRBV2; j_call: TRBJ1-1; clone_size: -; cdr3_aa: CASSISRDSNTEAFF; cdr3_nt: TGTGCCAGCAGTATATCCCGGGACAGCAACACTGAAGCTTTCTTT
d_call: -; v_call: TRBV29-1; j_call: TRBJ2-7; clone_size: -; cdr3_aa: CSVSRGTHSYEQYF; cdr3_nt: TGCAGCGTTAGCCGCGGGACGCACTCCTACGAGCAGTACTTC
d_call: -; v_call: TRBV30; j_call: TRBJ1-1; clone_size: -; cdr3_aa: CAWSRFGSLGTEAFF; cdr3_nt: TGTGCCTGGAGTCGTTTTGGTAGTCTTGGTACTGAAGCTTTCTTT
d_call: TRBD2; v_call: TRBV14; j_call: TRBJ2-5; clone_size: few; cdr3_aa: CASSQIEAGLYQETQYF; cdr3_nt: TGTGCCAGCAGCCAAATTGAAGCGGGACTGTACCAAGAGACCCAGTACTTC
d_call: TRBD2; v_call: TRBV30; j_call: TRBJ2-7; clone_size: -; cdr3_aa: CAWTSGYEQYF; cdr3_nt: TGTGCCTGGACTAGCGGATACGAGCAGTACTTC
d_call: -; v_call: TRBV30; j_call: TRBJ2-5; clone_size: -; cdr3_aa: CAWRGQQETQYF; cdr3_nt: TGTGCCTGGAGAGGTCAGCAAGAGACCCAGTACTTC